This T cell receptor beta chain was documented in a study of liver allograft versus peripheral blood T cells. Across the whole study: What was compared were the T cell receptor repertoires in transplanted livers and those in the peripheral blood of recipients.

About this clonotype: Its antigen is not identified.

V lost 1 base to trimming and J lost 10 bases, with 11 bases between them. Germline CDR1 and CDR2: SEHNR and FQNEAQ (reference sequence). The CDR3 covers 13 residues. General observations from the study: The authors reported that T cell receptor repertoires inside liver allografts differed from those in peripheral blood.

One entry per CDR3 protein results from TCRdb running MiXCR on the reads. The sample records 5,000 to 7,000 distinct CDR3 sequences, 16% being singletons. The chain has TRBV7-9 and TRBJ2-1; D tentatively fits TRBD1 or TRBD2 (5 bases each). This clonotype originated in a human patient who had a liver transplant. Some of the T cells may derive from the graft donor. The CDR3 region has the DNA TGTGCCAGCAGCTTAGTAACAGGCGGGGAGCAGTTCTTC. Translation: CASSLVTGGEQFF.